The T cell receptor (beta chain) under discussion was sequenced for a study of blood T cell repertoires in COVID-19. Study as a whole: The origin of the acute and convalescent COVID-19 samples was the United States, Italy and Spain.

Using immunoSEQ multiplex PCR, the repertoire was profiled, and TCRdb retains in-frame clones only, with some absent. The table records approximately 35,000 clones, 75% to 85% of them present only once. Germline V gives CDR1 SGHKS, CDR2 YYEKEE (reference sequence). This CDR3 comprises 15 residues. Trimming pared 2 bases from V and 8 bases from J, leaving 17 bases between. The clonotype was recovered from a human donor in a cohort sampled during active COVID-19. The sample consisted of peripheral blood. This chain joins TRBV5-5 and TRBJ2-1; TRBD2 might be the D (6 bases). The CDR3 region is CASSFGTRMVYEQFF. The CDR3, as DNA: TGTGCCAGCAGCTTCGGGACTCGGATGGTGTATGAGCAGTTCTTC.